The T cell receptor beta chain described here comes from a study of cytomegalovirus exposure and HLA in healthy donors. Broader study findings: As immune exposure information, only CMV serostatus was available.

Researchers ran the PCR with 60 Vbeta and 13 Jbeta primers. The assay was immunoSEQ multiplex PCR, and TCRdb's table has in-frame clones only and misses some. The profile shows more than 85,000 clones, about three quarters of them singletons. The CDR3 sequence is 15 residues long. The V end lost 1 base, the J end lost 7 bases, and 17 bases lay between the germline ends. The germline V gene encodes CDR1 SGHRS and CDR2 YFSETQ. About this clone itself: Antigen: not known.

What was sequenced was PBMCs. The TCR originated in a woman between 40 and 55 years old in good health and CMV-seropositive. The chain links TRBV5-1 to TRBJ2-5; maybe TRBD1 (7 bases). DNA of the CDR3: TGCGCCAGCAGCTTGCCCGGGGGCCAGGGGGGGACCCAGTACTTC. It yields the protein CASSLPGGQGGTQYF.